This entry lists 7 T cell receptor beta chains sequenced from one sample in a study of T cell repertoires in cytomegalovirus infection. The antigens of these receptors remain unknown. TCRdb re-called the reads with MiXCR, one entry per CDR3 protein. The sample holds some 590,000 distinct CDR3 sequences, roughly 43% seen once. The sample in question was cultured PBMCs, obtained from culture after CMV antigen stimulation. These TCRs come from a human donor in good health (CMV status not recorded). Some clones in this sample may be carry-over from other donors' samples.

This clonotype has at least ten counts. This sequence joins TRBV7-2 and TRBJ1-5, with D tentatively TRBD1 (6 bases). CDR1 is SGHTA and CDR2 is FQGNSA in the germline V gene. CDR3 size: 14 residues. V was trimmed by 5 bases and J by 6 bases, leaving 14 bases between them. CDR3 region: CASSPRGSSQPQHF. The CDR3 DNA follows: TGTGCCAGCAGCCCCAGGGGCTCGAGTCAGCCCCAGCATTTT.

This sequence joins TRBV7-9 and TRBJ1-2; tentative D call: TRBD1 (6 bases). V gave up 1 base and J gave up 8 bases, with 11 bases separating them. CDR3 length: 13 amino acids. Per germline, CDR1 SEHNR and CDR2 FQNEAQ (reference sequence). This CDR3 is CASSLVGGRGYTF. Here the CDR3 DNA reads TGTGCCAGCAGCTTAGTGGGGGGCCGGGGCTACACCTTC. Using reference TRBV7-9 and TRBJ1-2 for the parts outside the CDR3, the full variable domain is DTGVSQNPRHKITKRGQNVTFRCDPISEHNRLYWYRQTLGQGPEFLTYFQNEAQLEKSRLLSDRFSAERPKGSFSTLEIQRTEQGDSAMYLCASSLVGGRGYTFGSGTRLTVV.

The CDR3 reads CASSLYLGQGSHEQYF. The CDR3 DNA reads TGTGCCAGCAGCTTATACTTGGGACAGGGTTCCCACGAGCAGTACTTC. The chain recombines TRBV7-8 with TRBJ2-7; 9 nucleotides align to TRBD1. The CDR3 loop spans 16 amino acids. With 2 bases clipped from V and 5 bases from J, the junction kept 10 bases outside the gene matches. CDR1 SGHVS and CDR2 FQNEAQ come from the germline V gene.

J is TRBJ1-6 and V is TRBV11-2; possibly TRBD1 for D (6 bases). CDR1 and CDR2 from the germline V gene are SGHAT and FQNNGV. There are 14 residues in the CDR3. Trimming cost V 1 base and J 8 bases, with 9 bases left between them. CDR3 loop: CASSLAPGDSPLHF. The DNA for the CDR3 is TGTGCCAGCAGCTTAGCTCCAGGGGATTCACCCCTCCACTTT. The variable domain in full, with the rest retrieved from reference TRBV11-2 and TRBJ1-6, is EAGVAQSPRYKIIEKRQSVAFWCNPISGHATLYWYQQILGQGPKLLIQFQNNGVVDDSQLPKDRFSAERLKGVDSTLKIQPAKLEDSAVYLCASSLAPGDSPLHFGNGTRLTVT.

V gene TRBV12-3 or TRBV12-4 combines with J gene TRBJ1-1, with a tentative D call TRBD1 (6 bases). The germline V and J ends were trimmed by 6 bases and 5 bases, with 10 bases remaining between them. The CDR3 is made up of 12 amino acids. The CDR3 DNA reads TGTGCCAGCAGGGTACAGGGAACTGAAGCTTTCTTT. This encodes CASRVQGTEAFF.

This chain uses TRBV12-3 or TRBV12-4 with TRBJ2-7; D perhaps matches TRBD1 (5 bases). The CDR3 sequence is 13 residues long. V was clipped by 6 bases and J by 2 bases, with 11 bases between them. CDR3 DNA sequence: TGTGCCAGCAGACGTCAGGGAACCTACGAGCAGTACTTC. Protein: CASRRQGTYEQYF.

The V call is TRBV6-5, the J call TRBJ2-5, with TRBD1 as a possible D gene (5 bases). V was clipped by 5 bases and J by 4 bases, with 17 bases between them. Germline V gene data show CDR1 as MNHEY and CDR2 as SVGAGI. The CDR3 is made up of 15 amino acids. The CDR3 nucleotides read TGTGCCAGCAGTGAAGCTCGCAGGGTAGCAGAGACCCAGTACTTC. Amino acids: CASSEARRVAETQYF.